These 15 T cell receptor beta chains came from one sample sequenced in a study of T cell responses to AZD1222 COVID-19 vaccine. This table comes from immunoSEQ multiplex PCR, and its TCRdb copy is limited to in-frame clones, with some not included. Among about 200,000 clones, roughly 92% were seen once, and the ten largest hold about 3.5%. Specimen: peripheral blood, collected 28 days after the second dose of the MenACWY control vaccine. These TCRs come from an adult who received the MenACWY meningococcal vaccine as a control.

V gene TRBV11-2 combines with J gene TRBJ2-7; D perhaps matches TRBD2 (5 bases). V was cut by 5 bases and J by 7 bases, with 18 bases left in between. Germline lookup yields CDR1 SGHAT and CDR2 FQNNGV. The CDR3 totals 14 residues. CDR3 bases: TGTGCCAGCAGCCCTGCCGGGCGCTCGGGGGAGCAGTACTTC. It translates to CASSPAGRSGEQYF.

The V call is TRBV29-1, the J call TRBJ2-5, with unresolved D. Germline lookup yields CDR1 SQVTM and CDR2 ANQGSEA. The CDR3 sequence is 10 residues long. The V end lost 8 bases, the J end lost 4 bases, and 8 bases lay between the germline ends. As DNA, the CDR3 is TGCAGCTCCGGCGGAGAGACCCAGTACTTC. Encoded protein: CSSGGETQYF.

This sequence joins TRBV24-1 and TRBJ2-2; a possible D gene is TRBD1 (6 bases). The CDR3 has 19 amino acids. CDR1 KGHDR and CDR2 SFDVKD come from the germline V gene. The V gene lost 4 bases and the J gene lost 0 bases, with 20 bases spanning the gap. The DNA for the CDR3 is TGTGCCACCAGTGACCCAAGCTCTCCGACAGGCGCGAACACCGGGGAGCTGTTTTTT. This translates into CATSDPSSPTGANTGELFF.

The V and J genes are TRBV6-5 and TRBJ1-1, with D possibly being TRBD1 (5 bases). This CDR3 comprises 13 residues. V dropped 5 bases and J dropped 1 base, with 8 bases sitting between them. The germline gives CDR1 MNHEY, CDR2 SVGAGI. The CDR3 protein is CASSRGRNTEAFF. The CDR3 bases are TGTGCCAGCAGTAGGGGACGGAACACTGAAGCTTTCTTT.

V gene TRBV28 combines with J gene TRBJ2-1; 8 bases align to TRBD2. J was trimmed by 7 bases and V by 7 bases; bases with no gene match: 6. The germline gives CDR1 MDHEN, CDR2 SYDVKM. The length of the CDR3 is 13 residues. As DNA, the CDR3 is TGTGCCAGCACCCTAGCGGGCTTTAATGAGCAGTTCTTC. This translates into CASTLAGFNEQFF.

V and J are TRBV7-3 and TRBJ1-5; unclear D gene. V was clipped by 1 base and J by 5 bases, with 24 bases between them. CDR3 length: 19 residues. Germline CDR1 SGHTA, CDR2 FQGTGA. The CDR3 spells CASSLMAALSPLIDQPQHF. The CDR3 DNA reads TGTGCCAGCAGCTTAATGGCCGCCCTCTCCCCCCTGATCGATCAGCCCCAGCATTTT.

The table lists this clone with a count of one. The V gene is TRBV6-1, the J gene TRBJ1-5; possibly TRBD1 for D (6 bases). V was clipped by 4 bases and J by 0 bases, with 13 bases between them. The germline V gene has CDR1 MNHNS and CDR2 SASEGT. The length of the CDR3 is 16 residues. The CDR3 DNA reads TGTGCCAGCAGTGCCCTCGGACAGTATAGCAATCAGCCCCAGCATTTT. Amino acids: CASSALGQYSNQPQHF.

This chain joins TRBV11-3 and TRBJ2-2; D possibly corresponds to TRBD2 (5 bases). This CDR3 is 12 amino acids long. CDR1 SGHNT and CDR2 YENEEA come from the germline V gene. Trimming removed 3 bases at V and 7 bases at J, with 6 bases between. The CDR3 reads CASSLRDGELFF. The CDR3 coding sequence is TGTGCCAGCAGCTTGAGGGACGGGGAGCTGTTTTTT.

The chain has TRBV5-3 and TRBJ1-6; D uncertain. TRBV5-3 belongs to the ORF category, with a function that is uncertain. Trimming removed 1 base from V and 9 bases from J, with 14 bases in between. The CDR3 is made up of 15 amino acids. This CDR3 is CARSLSPKGSSPLHF. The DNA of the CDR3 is TGTGCCAGAAGCTTGTCCCCCAAGGGCAGTTCACCCCTCCACTTT.

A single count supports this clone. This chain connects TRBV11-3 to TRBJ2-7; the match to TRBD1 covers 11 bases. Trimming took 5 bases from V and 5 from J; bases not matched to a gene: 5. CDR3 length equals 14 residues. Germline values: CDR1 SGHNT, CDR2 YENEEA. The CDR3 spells CASSADRGPNEQYF. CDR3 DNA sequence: TGTGCCAGCAGCGCGGACAGGGGGCCAAACGAGCAGTACTTC.

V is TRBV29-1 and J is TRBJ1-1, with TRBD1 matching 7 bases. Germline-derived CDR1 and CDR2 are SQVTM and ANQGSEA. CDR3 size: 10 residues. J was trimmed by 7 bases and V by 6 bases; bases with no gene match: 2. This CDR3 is CSVGDSEAFF. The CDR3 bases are TGCAGCGTCGGGGACAGTGAAGCTTTCTTT.

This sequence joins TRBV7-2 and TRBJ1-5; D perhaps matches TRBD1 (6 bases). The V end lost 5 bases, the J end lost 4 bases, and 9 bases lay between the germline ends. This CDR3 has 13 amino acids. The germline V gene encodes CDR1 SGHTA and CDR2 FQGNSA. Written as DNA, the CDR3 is TGTGCCAGCAGCGTACAGGGAAATCAGCCCCAGCATTTT. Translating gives CASSVQGNQPQHF. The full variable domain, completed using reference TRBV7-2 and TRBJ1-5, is GAGVSQSPSNKVTEKGKDVELRCDPISGHTALYWYRQSLGQGLEFLIYFQGNSAPDKSGLPSDRFSAERTGGSVSTLTIQRTQQEDSAVYLCASSVQGNQPQHFGDGTRLSIL.

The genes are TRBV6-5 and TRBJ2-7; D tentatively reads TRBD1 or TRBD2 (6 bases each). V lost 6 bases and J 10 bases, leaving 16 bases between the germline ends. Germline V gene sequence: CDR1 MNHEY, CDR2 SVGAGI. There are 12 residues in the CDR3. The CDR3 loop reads CASSDRYGGQYF. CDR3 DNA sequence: TGTGCCAGCAGCGACCGATACGGGGGCCAGTACTTC.

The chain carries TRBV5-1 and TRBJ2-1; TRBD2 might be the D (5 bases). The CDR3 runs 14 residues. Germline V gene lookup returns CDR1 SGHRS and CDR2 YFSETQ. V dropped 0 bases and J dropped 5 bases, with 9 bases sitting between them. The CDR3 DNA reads TGCGCCAGCAGCTTGGAGTCGCGGGACAATGAGCAGTTCTTC. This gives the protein CASSLESRDNEQFF. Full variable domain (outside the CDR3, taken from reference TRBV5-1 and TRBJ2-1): KAGVTQTPRYLIKTRGQQVTLSCSPISGHRSVSWYQQTPGQGLQFLFEYFSETQRNKGNFPGRFSGRQFSNSRSEMNVSTLELGDSALYLCASSLESRDNEQFFGPGTRLTVL.

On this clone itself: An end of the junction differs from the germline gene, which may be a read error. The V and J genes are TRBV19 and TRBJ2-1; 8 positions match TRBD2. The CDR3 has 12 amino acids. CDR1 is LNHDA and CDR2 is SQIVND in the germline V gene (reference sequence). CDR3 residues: CASIGTRPPSVF. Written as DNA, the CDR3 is TGTGCCAGTATCGGGACTAGGCCCCCCTCAGTCTTC.